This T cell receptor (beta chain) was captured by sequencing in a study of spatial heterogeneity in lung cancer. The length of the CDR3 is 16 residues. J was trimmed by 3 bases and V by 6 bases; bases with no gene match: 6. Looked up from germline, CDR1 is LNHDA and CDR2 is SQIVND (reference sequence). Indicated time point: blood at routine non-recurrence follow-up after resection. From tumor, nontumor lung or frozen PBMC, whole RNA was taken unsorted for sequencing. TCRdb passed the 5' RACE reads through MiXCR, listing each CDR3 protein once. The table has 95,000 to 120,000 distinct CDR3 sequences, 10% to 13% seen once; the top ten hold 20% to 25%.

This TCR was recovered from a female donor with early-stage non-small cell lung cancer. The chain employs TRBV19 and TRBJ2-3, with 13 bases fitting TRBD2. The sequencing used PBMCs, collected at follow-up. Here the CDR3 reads CASSSPGLAGTDTQYF. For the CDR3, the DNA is TGTGCCAGTAGCTCGCCGGGACTAGCGGGAACAGATACGCAGTATTTT.